The clone carrying this T cell receptor beta chain was seen once. The CDR3 spans 15 residues. The germline V gene encodes CDR1 SGHRS and CDR2 YFSETQ. The V and J ends lost 2 bases and 5 bases respectively, with 13 bases between them. The sample originates from a study of blood T cell repertoires in COVID-19. Participant reports of clinical history set cohort assignment. The method was immunoSEQ multiplex PCR; TCRdb's version includes in-frame clones alone and lacks a portion of them. The sample includes 250,000 to 300,000 clones, under 90% of them seen just once. The clonotype was recovered from a man between 18 and 35 years old who had recovered from COVID-19. The sample consisted of PBMCs or T cells enriched from blood (not recorded which). The chain carries TRBV5-1 and TRBJ1-4; D ambiguous. The DNA of the CDR3 is TGCGCCAGCAGCTTATCCTCGGGAGGGAATGAAAAACTGTTTTTT. It translates to CASSLSSGGNEKLFF.